This T cell receptor beta chain was sequenced for a study of cytomegalovirus exposure and HLA in healthy donors. This clone has only one observation. Its antigen is not known. Regarding the study as a whole: Cytomegalovirus status, reportedly, was diagnosed with high specificity and sensitivity by the classifier.

V trimming: 1 base; J trimming: 5 bases; junction bases outside the gene matches: 10. CDR1 and CDR2 from the germline V gene are SGHRS and YFSETQ. This CDR3 is 17 amino acids long. The PCR made use of 60 Vbeta and 13 Jbeta primers. Repertoires were generated with immunoSEQ multiplex PCR, while TCRdb's copy carries only in-frame clones and drops some. Of 110,000 to 150,000 clones detected, about 75% appear once; the ten largest clones hold around 7%. This receptor was obtained from a young man in good health and CMV-seronegative. Source material: PBMCs. This chain uses TRBV5-1 with TRBJ2-5; TRBD2 matches 11 bases. In DNA, the CDR3 is TGCGCCAGCAGCTTGCGCCCACTAGCGGGAGTTGGTGAGACCCAGTACTTC. This codes for CASSLRPLAGVGETQYF.